The clone carrying this TCR beta chain was observed at least ten times. What it recognizes is unknown. This specimen comes from a study of T cells in Graves' hyperthyroidism and ophthalmopathy. Notes on the study in general: In the analysis, a 13 V-J model separated ophthalmopathy from stable hyperthyroidism.

This CDR3 comprises 15 residues. J was trimmed by 7 bases and V by 3 bases; bases with no gene match: 11. The TCR beta CDR3 regions underwent amplification using RNA transcripts as the source. HTBI primers drove first-round RT-PCR of the TCR CDR3. Via MiXCR, TCRdb re-called the multiplex PCR reads, giving one row per CDR3 protein. Of about 360,000 distinct CDR3 sequences in the sample, under 15% are singletons; the top ten hold 9.2%. The chain is built from TRBV12-3 or TRBV12-4 and TRBJ2-7; 8 nucleotides line up with TRBD1. Sequencing was done on a sample of blood. The TCR was taken from a woman aged 18 to 35 with Graves' hyperthyroidism. This CDR3 reads CASSFIPGGLGEQYF. The DNA of the CDR3 is TGTGCCAGCAGTTTCATCCCAGGGGGCTTGGGGGAGCAGTACTTC.